The 20 T cell receptor beta chains listed next were all sequenced from one sample in a study of T cell clones after liver transplantation (dated by TCRdb to the late 2010s). Library creation used the immunoSEQ multiplex PCR assay. This is the immuneACCESS table as TCRdb keeps it, with only in-frame sequences that have V and J called. A part of the clones is gone; compared with another copy, unresolved V genes explain less than half, and the rest is unexplained. The sample has around 78,000 clones on record, less than 90% of them singletons. The ten largest clones add up to 2.8% of the sample. Here the sequenced sample was CD4+ T cells from blood, taken at the 22-month timepoint. The receptors here all came from a human patient who received a liver transplant. The graft donor may be the source of some T cells after a transplant.

This clone was picked up one time. A junction end diverges from the germline sequence, so it may reflect a read error. This same CDR3 is encoded by further DNA sequences in the sample. This chain connects TRBV2 to TRBJ1-4; D unclear. The CDR3 is 11 amino acids. The germline gives CDR1 SNHLY, CDR2 FYNNEI. The CDR3 loop reads CASSENRGWVF. CDR3 DNA: TGTGCCAGCAGTGAAAACAGAGGATGGGTTTTT. Together with reference TRBV2 and TRBJ1-4, the CDR3 gives the full variable domain: EPEVTQTPSHQVTQMGQEVILRCVPISNHLYFYWYRQILGQKVEFLVSFYNNEISEKSEIFDDQFSVERPDGSNFTLKIRSTKLEDSAMYFCASSENRGWVFGSGTQLSVL.

The chain links TRBV7-2 to TRBJ2-1, with a possible D match to TRBD2 (6 bases). The V gene lost 6 bases and the J gene lost 9 bases, with 15 bases spanning the gap. The CDR3 runs to 13 residues. Germline V CDR1 and CDR2: SGHTA, FQGNSA. CDR3 protein: CASSRLAAGEQFF. For the CDR3, the DNA is TGTGCCAGCAGTCGCTTAGCGGCGGGTGAGCAGTTCTTC.

The gene calls are TRBV11-1 and TRBJ2-7; possibly TRBD1 or TRBD2 for D (5 bases each). The CDR3 is made up of 13 amino acids. V lost 6 bases, J lost 6 bases, and 15 bases lay in between. Per the germline V gene, CDR1 is SGHAT and CDR2 is FQDESV (reference sequence). CDR3 protein: CASSKGPTPEQYF. Here the CDR3 DNA reads TGTGCCAGCAGTAAGGGACCGACCCCCGAGCAGTACTTC.

This clone has a handful of counts. The chain recombines TRBV4-1 with TRBJ2-5, with TRBD2 as a possible D gene (6 bases). This CDR3 contains 16 residues. V was clipped by 0 bases and J by 9 bases, with 20 bases between them. From germline, CDR1 is MGHRA and CDR2 YSYEKL. The CDR3 region is CASSQDWALAGEAQYF. The CDR3 DNA reads as TGCGCCAGCAGCCAAGATTGGGCACTAGCCGGCGAGGCCCAGTACTTC.

This chain links TRBV11-2 with TRBJ2-1; 12 positions agree with TRBD2. The CDR3 covers 15 residues. With 3 bases clipped from V and 4 bases from J, the junction kept 1 base outside the gene matches. The germline gives CDR1 SGHAT, CDR2 FQNNGV. CDR3 sequence reads: CASSFGLAGYNEQFF. The CDR3 DNA reads as TGTGCCAGCAGCTTCGGACTAGCGGGATACAATGAGCAGTTCTTC.

The genes are TRBV11-1 and TRBJ2-1; D not resolved. This CDR3 region has 13 residues. In germline, CDR1 is SGHAT, CDR2 FQDESV (reference sequence). V lost 6 bases and J 3 bases, leaving 9 bases between the germline ends. The CDR3 sequence is CASSPPSYNEQFF. CDR3 DNA sequence: TGTGCCAGCAGTCCCCCTAGCTACAATGAGCAGTTCTTC.

The V call is TRBV4-2, the J call TRBJ2-5; D may be TRBD1 (5 bases). CDR3 length: 16 residues. V dropped 0 bases and J dropped 5 bases, with 16 bases sitting between them. Germline loops: CDR1 LGHNA, CDR2 YNFKEQ. As DNA, the CDR3 is TGTGCCAGCAGCCAAGATTCCGGGTCCCAGGGTGAGACCCAGTACTTC. It codes for CASSQDSGSQGETQYF.

The chain has TRBV28 and TRBJ1-2; D not resolved. The V gene's germline CDR1 is MDHEN and CDR2 SYDVKM. Trimming cost V 6 bases and J 2 bases, with 19 bases left between them. The CDR3 loop spans 16 amino acids. CDR3: CASSSGNPVLNYGYTF. In nucleotides, the CDR3 is TGTGCCAGCAGCTCAGGCAATCCCGTCCTCAACTATGGCTACACCTTC.

The chain links TRBV6-6 to TRBJ2-3, with 14 bases matching TRBD2. Trimming removed 1 base from V and 9 bases from J; junction bases left unmatched: 6. The CDR3 length is 16 residues. Germline lookup yields CDR1 MNHNY and CDR2 SVGAGI (reference sequence). The CDR3 reads CASSYFRLAGGQTQYF. CDR3 in DNA: TGTGCCAGCAGTTACTTCCGACTAGCGGGGGGGCAAACGCAGTATTTT.

V is TRBV6-5 and J is TRBJ2-7; D is uncertain. This CDR3 is 15 amino acids long. CDR1 and CDR2 from the germline V gene are MNHEY and SVGAGI. The V end lost 0 bases, the J end lost 2 bases, and 11 bases lay between the germline ends. The CDR3 coding sequence is TGTGCCAGCAGTTACTCATACGGGCGGACCTACGAGCAGTACTTC. This sequence encodes CASSYSYGRTYEQYF.

V usage is TRBV5-6 and J usage is TRBJ1-1, with a possible D match to TRBD1 (5 bases). The germline V and J ends were trimmed by 0 bases and 7 bases, with 13 bases remaining between them. CDR3 length: 14 amino acids. Germline CDR1 is SGHDT and CDR2 is YYEEEE. The CDR3 sequence is CASSLGPGRGEAFF. The CDR3, as DNA: TGTGCCAGCAGCTTGGGTCCGGGGAGGGGTGAAGCTTTCTTT.

This rearrangement joins TRBV29-1 to TRBJ1-1; D ambiguous. This CDR3 spans 14 amino acids. The V end was cut by 7 bases, the J end by 7 bases, with 22 bases between. Looked up from germline, CDR1 is SQVTM and CDR2 is ANQGSEA. DNA for the CDR3: TGCAGCGCCGGGAAAACCATGACCATGGGTGAAGCTTTCTTT. This translates into CSAGKTMTMGEAFF.

The chain combines TRBV5-6 with TRBJ1-1; 9 bases fit TRBD1. The V and J ends lost 1 base and 4 bases, in that order; junction bases with no gene match: 8. From germline, CDR1 is SGHDT and CDR2 YYEEEE. The CDR3 spans 16 residues. The CDR3 protein is CASSLKGQGLGTEAFF. Written as DNA, the CDR3 is TGTGCCAGCAGCTTGAAGGGACAGGGATTGGGCACTGAAGCTTTCTTT.

This clone was counted between two and nine times. V gene TRBV6-4 combines with J gene TRBJ1-1; D is undetermined. This CDR3 is built from 14 residues. From germline, CDR1 is MRHNA and CDR2 SNTAGT. V lost 0 bases to trimming and J lost 5 bases, with 10 bases between them. The CDR3 nucleotides read TGTGCCAGCAGTGACTCGAGCCGCGCGACTGAAGCTTTCTTT. This gives the protein CASSDSSRATEAFF.

The chain links TRBV6-6 to TRBJ1-1; D not certain. This CDR3 has 14 residues. Deletions cut 7 bases from V and 2 bases from J, with 14 bases between. Germline V gene sequence: CDR1 MNHNY, CDR2 SVGAGI (reference sequence). In DNA, the CDR3 is TGTGCCAGCAAGGGTGAGACAATAAACACTGAAGCTTTCTTT. Translating gives CASKGETINTEAFF.

The chain is built from TRBV19 and TRBJ2-7; 7 bases line up with TRBD1. CDR1 and CDR2 (germline): LNHDA, SQIVND (reference sequence). This CDR3 is 14 amino acids long. Germline trimming cut 6 bases from V and 5 bases from J; bases unmatched to any gene: 10. CDR3 nucleotide sequence: TGTGCCAGTAGCCCGGGACAGTGGCTCGACGAGCAGTACTTC. Translated: CASSPGQWLDEQYF. The full variable domain, rest sourced from reference TRBV19 and TRBJ2-7, is DGGITQSPKYLFRKEGQNVTLSCEQNLNHDAMYWYRQDPGQGLRLIYYSQIVNDFQKGDIAEGYSVSREKKESFPLTVTSAQKNPTAFYLCASSPGQWLDEQYFGPGTRLTVT.

This clone has just one count. The rearrangement links TRBV14 to TRBJ1-1, with D maybe TRBD1 (6 bases). Germline assignment: CDR1 SGHDN and CDR2 FVKESK. The CDR3 covers 15 residues. V shed 1 base and J shed 1 base, with 10 bases lying between them. CDR3 sequence (DNA): TGTGCCAGCAGCCAAGGACAGGCCTGGAACACTGAAGCTTTCTTT. Protein: CASSQGQAWNTEAFF.

The chain employs TRBV9 and TRBJ2-7; the D call may be TRBD1 or TRBD2 (6 bases each). This CDR3 is 15 amino acids long. The V and J ends lost 4 bases and 0 bases respectively, with 14 bases between them. Germline CDR1 is SGDLS and CDR2 is YYNGEE. DNA of the CDR3: TGTGCCAGCAGCCCCTACGGGGGCAGCTCCTACGAGCAGTACTTC. This sequence encodes CASSPYGGSSYEQYF.

The rearrangement links TRBV9 to TRBJ2-1; D not resolved. The germline V gene has CDR1 SGDLS and CDR2 YYNGEE. This CDR3 is built from 18 residues. Trimming took 4 bases from V and 0 from J, leaving 20 bases between them. The CDR3 DNA sequence: TGTGCCAGCAGCCTCCAGCCTGTCGGTCGGAGCTCCTACAATGAGCAGTTCTTC. Translation: CASSLQPVGRSSYNEQFF.

This sequence joins TRBV4-3 and TRBJ2-2, with a possible D match to TRBD1 (6 bases). The V end lost 3 bases, the J end lost 6 bases, and 11 bases lay between the germline ends. The CDR3 length is 14 residues. Germline assignment: CDR1 LGHNA and CDR2 YSLEER. The CDR3 DNA sequence: TGCGCCAGCAGCCACGGGACAAACCCCGGGGAGCTGTTTTTT. It encodes CASSHGTNPGELFF.